These T cell receptor beta chains were read from a single sample in a study of cytomegalovirus exposure and HLA in healthy donors. Assay: immunoSEQ multiplex PCR; the TCRdb copy retains only in-frame clones and omits some. The sample records around 60,000 clones, roughly 94% being singletons. The sequenced material came from PBMCs. These receptors were taken from a woman younger than 30 in good health and CMV-seronegative. CDR3s include the opening cysteine and the closing phenylalanine or tryptophan. Each record gives: clone size, J gene, D gene, CDR3 length, V gene, CDR3 DNA, CDR3 protein. The D gene is left open where the match is weak. Some rows have no size entry. The others give once, few or many, or a class for an expanded clone.

few	TRBJ2-7	.	12	TRBV6-1	TGTGCCAGCCGGGCAGGGCCCTACGAGCAGTACTTC	CASRAGPYEQYF
.	TRBJ2-1	.	14	TRBV27	TGTGCCAGCAGTTTACTCGTACAGGTGAATGAGCAGTTCTTC	CASSLLVQVNEQFF
.	TRBJ1-3	TRBD1	15	TRBV28	TGTGCCAGCAGTTTATATACAGGGGGAGTGGACACCATATATTTT	CASSLYTGGVDTIYF
.	TRBJ2-5	TRBD2	18	TRBV11-2	TGTGCCAGCAGCTTAGCATGGGCTCGGGGAGGGACTAGCCTCCTCAAGTACTTC	CASSLAWARGGTSLLKYF
.	TRBJ2-7	TRBD2	16	TRBV9	TGTGCCAGCAGCTTTCAAACTAGCGGGCCCCCCTACGAGCAGTACTTC	CASSFQTSGPPYEQYF
.	TRBJ2-1	.	15	TRBV28	TGTGCCAGCAGTATGGGCAGGGCTCGTGGGAATGAGCAGTTCTTC	CASSMGRARGNEQFF
.	TRBJ2-5	TRBD2	16	TRBV9	TGTGCCAGCAGCGCCGAACTAGCGGGACTGTGGGAGACCCAGTACTTC	CASSAELAGLWETQYF
.	TRBJ1-6	.	15	TRBV11-2	TGTGCCAGCAGCTTTAAACAGGTTCGAGTTTCACCCCTCCACTTT	CASSFKQVRVSPLHF
once	TRBJ2-1	.	13	TRBV29-1	TGCAGCGCAAGAACGGGACTCCACAATGAGCAGTTCTTC	CSARTGLHNEQFF
.	TRBJ2-1	TRBD2	16	TRBV27	TGTGCCAGCACCCTGACTAGCGGGGGGGTCAACAATGAGCAGTTCTTC	CASTLTSGGVNNEQFF